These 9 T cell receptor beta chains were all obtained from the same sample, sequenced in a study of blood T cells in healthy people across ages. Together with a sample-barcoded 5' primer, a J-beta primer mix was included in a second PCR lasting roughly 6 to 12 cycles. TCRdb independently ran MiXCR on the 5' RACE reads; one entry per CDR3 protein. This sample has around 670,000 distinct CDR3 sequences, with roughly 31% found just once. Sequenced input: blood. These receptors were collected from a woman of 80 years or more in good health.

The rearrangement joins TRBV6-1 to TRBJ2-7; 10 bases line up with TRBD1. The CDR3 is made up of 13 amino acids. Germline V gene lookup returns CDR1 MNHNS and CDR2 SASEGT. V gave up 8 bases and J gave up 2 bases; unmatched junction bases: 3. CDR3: CASWDRGTYEQYF. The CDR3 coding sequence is TGTGCCAGCTGGGACAGGGGAACCTACGAGCAGTACTTC.

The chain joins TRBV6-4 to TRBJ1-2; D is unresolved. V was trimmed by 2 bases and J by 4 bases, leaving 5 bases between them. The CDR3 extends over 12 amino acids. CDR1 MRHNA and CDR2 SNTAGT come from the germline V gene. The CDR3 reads CASSDPLYGYTF. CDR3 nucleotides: TGTGCCAGCAGTGACCCCCTCTATGGCTACACCTTC.

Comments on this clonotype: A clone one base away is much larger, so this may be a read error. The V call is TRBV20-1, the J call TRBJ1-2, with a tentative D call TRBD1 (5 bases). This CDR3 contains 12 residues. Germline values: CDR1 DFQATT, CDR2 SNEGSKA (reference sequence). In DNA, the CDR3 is TGCAGTGCCCCCGACAGTGTGTATGACTACACCTTC. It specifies CSAPDSVYDYTF.

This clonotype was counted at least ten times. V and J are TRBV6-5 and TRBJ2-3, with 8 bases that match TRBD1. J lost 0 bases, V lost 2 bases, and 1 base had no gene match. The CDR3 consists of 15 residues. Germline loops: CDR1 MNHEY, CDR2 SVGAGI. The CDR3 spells CASSYQGASTDTQYF. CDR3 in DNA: TGTGCCAGCAGTTACCAGGGGGCGAGCACAGATACGCAGTATTTT.

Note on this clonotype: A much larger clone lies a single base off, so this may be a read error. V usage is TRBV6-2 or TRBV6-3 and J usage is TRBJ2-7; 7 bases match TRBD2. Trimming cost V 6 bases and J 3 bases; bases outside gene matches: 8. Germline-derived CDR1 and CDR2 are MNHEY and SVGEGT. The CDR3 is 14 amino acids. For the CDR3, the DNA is TGTGCCAGCAGGCCACGGACTAGGCACTACGAGCAGTACTTC. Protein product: CASRPRTRHYEQYF.

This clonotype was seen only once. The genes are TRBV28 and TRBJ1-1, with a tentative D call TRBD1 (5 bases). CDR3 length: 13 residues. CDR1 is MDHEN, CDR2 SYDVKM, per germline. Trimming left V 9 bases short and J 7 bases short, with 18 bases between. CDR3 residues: CASLEGVNDEAFF. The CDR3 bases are TGTGCCAGTTTGGAAGGGGTGAATGATGAAGCTTTCTTT.

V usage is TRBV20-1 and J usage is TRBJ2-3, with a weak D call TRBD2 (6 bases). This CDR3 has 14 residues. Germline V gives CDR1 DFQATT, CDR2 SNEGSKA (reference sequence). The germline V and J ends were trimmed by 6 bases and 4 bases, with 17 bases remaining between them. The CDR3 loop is CSAVPGREADTQYF. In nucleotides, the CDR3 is TGCAGTGCGGTACCAGGAAGGGAGGCAGATACGCAGTATTTT.

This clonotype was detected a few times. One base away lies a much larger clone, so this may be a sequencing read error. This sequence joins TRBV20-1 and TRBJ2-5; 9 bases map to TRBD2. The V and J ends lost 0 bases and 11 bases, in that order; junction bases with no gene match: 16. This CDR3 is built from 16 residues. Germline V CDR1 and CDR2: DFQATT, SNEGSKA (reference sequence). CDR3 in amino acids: CSAREGRLAAHNEQYF. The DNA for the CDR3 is TGCAGTGCTAGAGAAGGGAGACTAGCGGCCCACAATGAGCAGTACTTC.

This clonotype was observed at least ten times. The chain's CDR3 is CASSLSGRATDTQYF. The CDR3 DNA sequence: TGTGCCAGCAGCTTAAGCGGAAGGGCTACAGATACGCAGTATTTT. The chain has TRBV11-1 and TRBJ2-3; perhaps TRBD2 as D (5 bases). Per the germline V gene, CDR1 is SGHAT and CDR2 is FQDESV (reference sequence). The CDR3 totals 15 residues. Trimming stripped 2 bases from V and 3 bases from J, with 12 bases between.